Sequencing of this T cell receptor beta chain was carried out in a study of identical twins. General study results and limits: Insertion counts were lower in abundant cord blood beta clonotypes, a trend that memory repertoires did not show. Twins showed weaker excess sharing in their beta out-of-frame sequences.

Turning to this clonotype: The antigen is not known.

TCRdb re-analysed the 5' RACE reads in MiXCR, keeping a single row per CDR3 protein. The table includes roughly 750,000 distinct CDR3 sequences, 21% detected once. The CDR3 consists of 14 residues. Deletions cut 4 bases from V and 3 bases from J, with 12 bases between. Looked up from germline, CDR1 is LGHDT and CDR2 is YNNKEL (reference sequence). The same data also went into a second study, on T cells expressing NK-cell markers. According to that study: Of the CD8+ T cells in more than five donors, about 1.0-8% belonged to dominant NKG2C+ clonotypes. The leading position in the CD3+CD56-NKG2C+ fraction of a few donors also went to these clonotypes.

Material: PBMCs. V and J are TRBV3-1 and TRBJ2-5; D tentatively reads TRBD1 or TRBD2 (5 bases each). This TCR was sampled from a woman under 30 in good health. The CDR3: CASSRDVIEETQYF. CDR3 coding DNA: TGTGCCAGCAGCCGGGACGTCATTGAAGAGACCCAGTACTTC.